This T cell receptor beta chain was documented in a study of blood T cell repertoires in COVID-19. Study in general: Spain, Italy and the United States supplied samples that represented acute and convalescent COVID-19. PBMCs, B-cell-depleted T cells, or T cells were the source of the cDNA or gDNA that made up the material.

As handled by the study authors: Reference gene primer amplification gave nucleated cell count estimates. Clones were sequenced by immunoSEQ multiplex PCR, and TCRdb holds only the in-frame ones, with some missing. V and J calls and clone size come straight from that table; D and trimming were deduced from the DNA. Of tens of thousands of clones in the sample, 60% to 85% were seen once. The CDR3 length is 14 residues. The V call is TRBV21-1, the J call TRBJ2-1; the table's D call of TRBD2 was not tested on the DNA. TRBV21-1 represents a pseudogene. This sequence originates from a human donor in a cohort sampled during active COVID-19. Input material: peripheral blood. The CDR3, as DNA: TGTGCCAGCAGCATGGCTGGAACTAACAATGAGCAGTTCTTC. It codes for CASSMAGTNNEQFF.